The 13 T cell receptor beta chains below were found in one sample sequenced in a study of T cell repertoires in urothelial bladder cancer. TCRdb's table, derived via immunoSEQ multiplex PCR, lists solely in-frame clones and lacks some. The table includes under 15,000 clones, about 70% detected once. The sample consisted of tumor-infiltrating cells from bladder cancer. These receptors came from a human donor with urothelial carcinoma.

This clone was detected a few times. This chain connects TRBV9 to TRBJ2-1; a weak D match, TRBD1 (6 bases). CDR3 length: 13 residues. Trimming shortened V by 4 bases and J by 7 bases, and 12 bases separated the two germline ends. CDR1 and CDR2 (germline): SGDLS, YYNGEE. The CDR3 sequence is CASSPITGNEQFF. CDR3 nucleotide sequence: TGTGCCAGCAGCCCCATAACAGGGAATGAGCAGTTCTTC.

This clone was seen a handful of times. V usage is TRBV7-8 and J usage is TRBJ2-7, with 9 bases lining up with TRBD1. The CDR3 consists of 15 residues. The germline V gene has CDR1 SGHVS and CDR2 FQNEAQ. V shed 0 bases and J 6 bases; nucleotides not matched to a gene: 6. The CDR3 here is CASSLAGTGRREQYF. CDR3 nucleotides: TGTGCCAGCAGCTTAGCTGGGACAGGGAGGCGCGAGCAGTACTTC.

This chain links TRBV6-1 with TRBJ1-2; D uncertain. The CDR3 extends over 15 amino acids. Germline assignment: CDR1 MNHNS and CDR2 SASEGT. Trimming left V 2 bases short and J 2 bases short, with 12 bases between. The CDR3, as DNA: TGTGCCAGCAGTGAAAGGCCGACACGGAACTATGGCTACACCTTC. Translating gives CASSERPTRNYGYTF.

V and J are TRBV18 and TRBJ1-2; D gene uncertain. V lost 0 bases and J 1 base, leaving 15 bases between the germline ends. CDR3 length equals 17 residues. The germline V gene has CDR1 KGHSH and CDR2 LQKENI. CDR3 sequence: CASSPPVVSSINYGYTF. The CDR3 DNA sequence: TGTGCCAGCTCACCACCGGTTGTCAGCTCCATTAACTATGGCTACACCTTC.

This clone was detected a few times. The chain carries TRBV7-8 and TRBJ1-3, with D unresolved. Germline V lookup: CDR1 SGHVS, CDR2 FQNEAQ. This CDR3 spans 12 amino acids. Trimming took 7 bases from V and 3 from J, leaving 7 bases between them. Here the CDR3 DNA reads TGTGCCAGCACCCTCGGTGGAAACACCATATATTTT. Protein: CASTLGGNTIYF.

V is TRBV9 and J is TRBJ2-5; no reliable D call. Germline lookup yields CDR1 SGDLS and CDR2 YYNGEE. V was clipped by 0 bases and J by 5 bases, with 8 bases between them. The CDR3 runs to 13 residues. The CDR3 DNA sequence: TGTGCCAGCAGCGTAGGAGGTACGGAGACCCAGTACTTC. Amino acids: CASSVGGTETQYF. The full variable domain, rest sourced from reference TRBV9 and TRBJ2-5, is DSGVTQTPKHLITATGQRVTLRCSPRSGDLSVYWYQQSLDQGLQFLIQYYNGEERAKGNILERFSAQQFPDLHSELNLSSLELGDSALYFCASSVGGTETQYFGPGTRLLVL.

The chain carries TRBV10-3 and TRBJ2-5; 9 nucleotides line up with TRBD1. In germline, CDR1 is ENHRY, CDR2 SYGVKD. The CDR3 is made up of 13 amino acids. Trimming took 6 bases from V and 5 from J; bases not matched to a gene: 4. The CDR3: CAISRDRDETQYF. In DNA form, the CDR3 reads TGTGCCATCAGCCGGGACAGGGACGAGACCCAGTACTTC.

This rearrangement joins TRBV7-2 to TRBJ2-7; D unresolved. The length of the CDR3 is 15 residues. Germline V lookup: CDR1 SGHTA, CDR2 FQGNSA. V lost 2 bases and J lost 1, with 12 bases in between. Here the CDR3 DNA reads TGTGCCAGCAGCTTAAGAGGCCGTCAGTCCTACGAGCAGTACTTC. Protein: CASSLRGRQSYEQYF.

The chain carries TRBV11-2 and TRBJ2-3; 8 bases line up with TRBD2. There are 16 residues in the CDR3. After removal of 0 bases from V and 0 bases from J, the junction contained 2 bases not matched to a gene. Germline values: CDR1 SGHAT, CDR2 FQNNGV. CDR3 nucleotide sequence: TGTGCCAGCAGCTTAGATAGCGGGGCTAGCACAGATACGCAGTATTTT. Translated, it gives CASSLDSGASTDTQYF.

For this clone: In the same sample, other DNA sequences code for this CDR3. The CDR3: CASSPTGTGELFF. CDR3 DNA: TGTGCCAGCAGCCCCACGGGGACCGGGGAGCTGTTTTTT. The rearrangement links TRBV7-3 to TRBJ2-2; D may be TRBD2 (5 bases). CDR3 length equals 13 residues. The V gene lost 5 bases and the J gene lost 5 bases, with 9 bases spanning the gap. The V gene's germline CDR1 is SGHTA and CDR2 FQGTGA.

This chain links TRBV7-9 with TRBJ1-2, with a tentative D call TRBD1 (5 bases). CDR1 is SEHNR and CDR2 is FQNEAQ in the germline V gene (reference sequence). V dropped 6 bases and J dropped 6 bases, with 11 bases sitting between them. This CDR3 comprises 12 residues. The CDR3 here is CASSLTRDGYTF. Written as DNA, the CDR3 is TGTGCCAGCAGTTTAACCAGGGATGGCTACACCTTC.

The J gene is TRBJ1-5, the V gene TRBV29-1; D is unresolved. CDR1 and CDR2 (germline): SQVTM, ANQGSEA. This CDR3 has 12 residues. V was trimmed by 4 bases and J by 3 bases, leaving 7 bases between them. The CDR3 sequence is CSVAESNQPQHF. CDR3 nucleotide sequence: TGCAGCGTTGCAGAATCCAATCAGCCCCAGCATTTT. The variable domain in full, completed from reference TRBV29-1 and TRBJ1-5, reads SAVISQKPSRDICQRGTSLTIQCQVDSQVTMMFWYRQQPGQSLTLIATANQGSEATYESGFVIDKFPISRPNLTFSTLTVSNMSPEDSSIYLCSVAESNQPQHFGDGTRLSIL.

The chain uses TRBV18 and TRBJ2-3; the D gene is possibly TRBD1 (5 bases). Trimming cost V 0 bases and J 2 bases, with 12 bases left between them. Germline lookup yields CDR1 KGHSH and CDR2 LQKENI. The CDR3 is 16 amino acids. Here the CDR3 reads CASSPPGAIITDTQYF. CDR3 coding DNA: TGTGCCAGCTCACCACCAGGGGCTATTATCACAGATACGCAGTATTTT.